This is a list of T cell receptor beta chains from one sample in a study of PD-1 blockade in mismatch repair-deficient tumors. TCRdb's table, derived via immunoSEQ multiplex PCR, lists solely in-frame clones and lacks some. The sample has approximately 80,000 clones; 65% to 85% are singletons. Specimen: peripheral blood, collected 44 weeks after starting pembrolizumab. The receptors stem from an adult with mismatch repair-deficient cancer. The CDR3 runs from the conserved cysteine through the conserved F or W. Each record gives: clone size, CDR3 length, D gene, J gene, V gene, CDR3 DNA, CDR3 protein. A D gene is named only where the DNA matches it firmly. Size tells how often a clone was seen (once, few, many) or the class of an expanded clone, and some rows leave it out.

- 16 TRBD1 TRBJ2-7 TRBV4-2 TGTGCCAGCAGCCAAGTTCCGGACAGGCCTCCCTACGAGCAGTACTTC CASSQVPDRPPYEQYF
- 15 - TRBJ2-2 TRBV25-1 TGTGCCAGCATGGCTCTGAGGAAAAACACCGGGGAGCTGTTTTTT CASMALRKNTGELFF
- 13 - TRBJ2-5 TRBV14 TGTGCCAGCAGACACTTGGGCGAAGAGACCCAGTACTTC CASRHLGEETQYF
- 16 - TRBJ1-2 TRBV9 TGTGCCAGCAGCAAGATCGGGGGCGGCGCTAACTATGGCTACACCTTC CASSKIGGGANYGYTF
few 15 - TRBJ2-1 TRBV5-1 TGCGCCAGCAGCTTGGAGGGAAGCGGCTACAATGAGCAGTTCTTC CASSLEGSGYNEQFF
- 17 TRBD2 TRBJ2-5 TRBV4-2 TGTGCCAGCAGCCTCGGACTAGCGGGAGAGTTCCAAGAGACCCAGTACTTC CASSLGLAGEFQETQYF
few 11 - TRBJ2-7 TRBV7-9 TGTGCCAGCAGCTCATTATACGAGCAGTACTTC CASSSLYEQYF
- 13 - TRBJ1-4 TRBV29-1 TGCAGCGTTAGGACGACAGAGCGTGAAAAACTGTTTTTT CSVRTTEREKLFF
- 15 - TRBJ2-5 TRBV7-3 TGTGCCAGCAGCTTAAGTTCGGGGGTGGGAGAGACCCAGTACTTC CASSLSSGVGETQYF
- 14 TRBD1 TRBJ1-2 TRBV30 TGTGCCTGGAGTGCAAGGGGGCGTAACTATGGCTACACCTTC CAWSARGRNYGYTF
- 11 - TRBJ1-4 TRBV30 TGTGCTCTTCAGAGTAATGAAAAACTGTTTTTT CALQSNEKLFF
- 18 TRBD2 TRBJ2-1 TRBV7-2 TGTGCCAGCAGCTTATCTTCTAGCGGACAACACCCTAACAATGAGCAGTTCTTC CASSLSSSGQHPNNEQFF
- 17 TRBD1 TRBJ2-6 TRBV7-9 TGTGCCAGCAGCTTTGGGGACAGGGGGCTCGGGGCCAACGTCCTGACTTTC CASSFGDRGLGANVLTF
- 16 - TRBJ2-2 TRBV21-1 TGTGCCAGCAGCGAACGGGAAGGGACATACACCGGGGAGCTGTTTTTT CASSEREGTYTGELFF
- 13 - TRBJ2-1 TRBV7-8 TGTGCCAGCAGCCAGAGACTAGACAGTGAGCAGTTCTTC CASSQRLDSEQFF
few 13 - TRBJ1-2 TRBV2 TGTGCCAGCAGCCGGCGCGGCGACTATGGCTACACCTTC CASSRRGDYGYTF
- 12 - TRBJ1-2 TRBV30 TGTGCGGGGGTCGGCGGCAACTATGGCTACACCTTC CAGVGGNYGYTF
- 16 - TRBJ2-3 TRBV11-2 TGTGCCAGCAGCTTATCCGGACAAATTAGCACAGATACGCAGTATTTT CASSLSGQISTDTQYF
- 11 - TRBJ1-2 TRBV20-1 TGCAGTGCTAGAGCAGGGGTCGGCTACACCTTC CSARAGVGYTF
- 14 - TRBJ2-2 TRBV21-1 TGTGCCAGCAGCAAAAAAAGAAGTAACGGGGAGCTGTTTTTT CASSKKRSNGELFF
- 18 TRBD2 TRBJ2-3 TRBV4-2 TGTGCCAGCAGCCCCAAGGCTAGCGGGAGGACTAGCACAGATACGCAGTATTTT CASSPKASGRTSTDTQYF
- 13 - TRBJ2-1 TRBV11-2 TGTGCCAGCAGCTTAGAGGCGGGCGTGGAGCAGTTCTTC CASSLEAGVEQFF
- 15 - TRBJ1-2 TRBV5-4 TGTGCCAGCAGCTTGGCGGCGGTCCCGATTTTGGGCTACACCTTC CASSLAAVPILGYTF
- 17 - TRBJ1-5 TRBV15 TGTGCCACCAGCAGAGGTGACTTAGAAGGGCTTAATCAGCCCCAGCATTTT CATSRGDLEGLNQPQHF
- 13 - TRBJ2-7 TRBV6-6 TGTGCCAGCAGTGCCAACCGGGTCAACGAGCAGTACTTC CASSANRVNEQYF
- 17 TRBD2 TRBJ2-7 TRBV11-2 TGTGCCAGCAGCCTACGTCCAGGACTAGCGGACTCCTACGAGCAGTACTTC CASSLRPGLADSYEQYF
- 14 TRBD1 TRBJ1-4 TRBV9 TGTGCCAGCAGCGCCAGGGGGGACAATGAAAAACTGTTTTTT CASSARGDNEKLFF
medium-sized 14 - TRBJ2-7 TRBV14 TGTGCCAGCAGCCTATTCCGGGACACTTACGAGCAGTACTTC CASSLFRDTYEQYF
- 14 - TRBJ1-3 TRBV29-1 TGCAGCGTTGAAGGGGGGGCAGGGGGAAACACCATATATTTT CSVEGGAGGNTIYF
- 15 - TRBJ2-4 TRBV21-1 TGTGCCAGCAGCTCCCGGACTAGCGGGAGGACCATTCAGTACTTC CASSSRTSGRTIQYF
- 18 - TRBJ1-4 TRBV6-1 TGTGCCAGCAGTGAAGCGTGGATGACTGGACCTTCTAATGAAAAACTGTTTTTT CASSEAWMTGPSNEKLFF
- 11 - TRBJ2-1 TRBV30 TGTGCCTGGACGGGGAGGGGGGAGCAGTTCTTC CAWTGRGEQFF
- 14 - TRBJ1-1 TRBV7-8 TGTGCCAGCAGCTTAAGAGAACAGGGCACTGAAGCTTTCTTT CASSLREQGTEAFF
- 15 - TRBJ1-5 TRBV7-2 TGTGCCAGCAGCTTAGGGGCTGGTCTGGTGCAGCCCCAGCATTTT CASSLGAGLVQPQHF
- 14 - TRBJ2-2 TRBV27 TGTGCCAGCAGCACTACAGGGCTCACCGGGGAGCTGTTTTTT CASSTTGLTGELFF
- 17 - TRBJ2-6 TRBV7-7 TGTGCCAGCAGCTGGATTACGCCACAAAGTCGGGCCAACGTCCTGACTTTC CASSWITPQSRANVLTF
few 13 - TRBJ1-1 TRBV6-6 TGTGCCAGCAGTTACGGGGGGAGCACTGAAGCTTTCTTT CASSYGGSTEAFF
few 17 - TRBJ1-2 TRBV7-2 TGTGCCAGCAGCTCCCGGGGAAGTCGGGGGGCTAACTATGGCTACACCTTC CASSSRGSRGANYGYTF
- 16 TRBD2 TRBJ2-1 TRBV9 TGTGCCAGCAGCGAGAGCGGGAGGGCCGACGACAATGAGCAGTTCTTC CASSESGRADDNEQFF
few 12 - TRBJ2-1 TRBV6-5 TGTGCCAGCAGTTTCCCGTACAATGAGCAGTTCTTC CASSFPYNEQFF
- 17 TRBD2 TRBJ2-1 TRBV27 TGTGCCAGCCCTCGTACGGCTAGCGGGCTCTCCTACAATGAGCAGTTCTTC CASPRTASGLSYNEQFF
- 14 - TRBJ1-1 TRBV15 TGTGCCACCAGCAGAGAGCAGGGTTTCACTGAAGCTTTCTTT CATSREQGFTEAFF
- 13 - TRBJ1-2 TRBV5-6 TGTGCCAGCAGCCAGGGCGCCTACTATGACTACACCTTC CASSQGAYYDYTF
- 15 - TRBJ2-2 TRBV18 TGTGCCAGCTCACCACCGGGGCAGAACACCGGGGAGCTGTTTTTT CASSPPGQNTGELFF
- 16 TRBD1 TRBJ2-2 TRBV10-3 TGTGCCATCAGTGAGCGGGACAGGGTGGCAGGCGGGGAGCTGTTTTTT CAISERDRVAGGELFF
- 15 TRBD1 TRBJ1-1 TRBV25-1 TGTGCCAGCGCTCCAGGGGGGCAAGAAAACACTGAAGCTTTCTTT CASAPGGQENTEAFF
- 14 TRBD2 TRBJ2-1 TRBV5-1 TGCGCCAGCAGCGGACTAGCGGGAGTAGGGGAGCAGTTCTTC CASSGLAGVGEQFF
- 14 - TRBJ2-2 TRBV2 TGTGCCAGCACCGTGACACCTAACACCGGGGAGCTGTTTTTT CASTVTPNTGELFF
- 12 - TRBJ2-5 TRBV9 TGTGCCAGCAGCCCCCAGGAAGAGACCCAGTACTTC CASSPQEETQYF
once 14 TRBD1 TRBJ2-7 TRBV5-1 TGCGCCAGCAGCCCAAGACAGGGAGCCCACGAGCAGTACTTC CASSPRQGAHEQYF
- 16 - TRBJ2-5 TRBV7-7 TGTGCTAGCAGCTTAGCCCTAGGCGGGAAAAAAGAGACCCAGTACTTC CASSLALGGKKETQYF
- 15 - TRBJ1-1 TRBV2 TGTGCCAGCAGTGAAGCTGGGGTGGGGAACACTGAAGCTTTCTTT CASSEAGVGNTEAFF
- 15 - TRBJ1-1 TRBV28 TGTGCCAGCAGCCTGGGGGGGCCCGGGAAAACTGAAGCTTTCTTT CASSLGGPGKTEAFF
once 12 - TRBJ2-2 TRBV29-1 TGCAGCGTGACCGAGAACACCGGGGAGCTGTTTTTT CSVTENTGELFF
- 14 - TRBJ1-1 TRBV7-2 TGTGCCAGCAGCTTATATGGGGCAGGAACTGAAGCTTTCTTT CASSLYGAGTEAFF